This T cell receptor (beta chain) was identified during a study of OX40 agonist ivuxolimab in advanced cancers. Study-level background: Ivuxolimab was an agonistic, fully human IgG2 monoclonal antibody directed against OX40 (CD134), a costimulatory receptor. In the dose-escalation cohort, nearly 85% of patients were male, and the mean age was around 65 years with a range of about 20 to 79. Prior anti-PD-1, anti-PD-L1 or anti-CTLA-4 therapy was permitted, and 35% to 40% of dose-escalation patients had received checkpoint inhibitors. The point of sequencing TCRbeta in the periphery was to test whether ivuxolimab changed TCR sequence diversity and drove clonal T-cell expansion. Partial responses were achieved by three dose-escalation patients, of whom one had hepatocellular carcinoma and two had cutaneous melanoma. Among the roughly 50 dose-escalation patients, about 19 had hepatocellular carcinoma, around 15 melanoma, 9 renal cell carcinoma and 9 head and neck cancer. Intravenous ivuxolimab was administered to patients every 2 weeks at six dose levels: 0.01, 0.1, 0.3, 1.5, 3 and 10 mg/kg. The paper reports the monotherapy dose-escalation portion (N of about 50 patients) of the phase I ivuxolimab trial.

For sequencing of the TCRbeta CDR3 region, genomic DNA was extracted from the sorted cells. The immunoSEQ Assay was used to sequence the TCRbeta CDR3 regions. TCRdb took this table from immuneACCESS and kept in-frame rearrangements with V and J called. Such tables lack part of the clones; where checked against another copy, unresolved V genes explain under half of the gap, and the rest is unexplained. Present in this sample are about 62,000 clones, less than 85% of which were seen just once. Under 5% of the sample is in the top ten clones. The trial excluded patients who had a history of autoimmune disease or were on systemic immunosuppression. In every dose cohort, peripheral blood was drawn for TCR sequencing at baseline, cycle 4 day 1, and cycle 7 day 1. The samples were drawn from a first-in-human, open-label, multicenter phase I dose-escalation trial of ivuxolimab. Adults with locally advanced or metastatic melanoma, renal cell, hepatocellular, or head and neck squamous cell carcinoma were enrolled in the trial. Before TCR sequencing, CD4+ and CD8+ T cells were separately sorted from peripheral blood.

Broader findings and caveats from the paper: Which antigens the clonally expanded peripheral T cells were specific for was not determined. In the 0.1-3.0 mg/kg groups, partial responders were among the patients with the lowest normalized peripheral clonal expansion, particularly in CD8+ T cells. At doses of 0.1 to 3.0 mg/kg, clonal expansion of both CD4+ and CD8+ T cells in blood was seen between baseline and week 6. After ivuxolimab, CD8+ T cells had more expanded clones than CD4+ T cells on average. Low levels of normalized T-cell clonal expansion were also shown by some nonresponding patients.

The sample holds a few counts of this clone. There is no known antigen for this receptor. Base-call qualities are not available, and no considerably larger clone is one nucleotide away. Per the germline V gene (reference sequence), LNHDA is the CDR1 and SQIVND is the CDR2. V is clipped by 3 bases and J by 0 bases, and the sequence between their germline boundaries is 8 bases long. The CDR3 holds 14 amino acids from the cysteine to the phenylalanine. Just CDR3 DNA is preserved here, 42 bases in frame from base 1. The receptor's source is an adult with an advanced solid tumor such as melanoma, head and neck, liver or kidney cancer. Sequences were derived from CD4+ or CD8+ T cells sorted from blood, sampled in a trial of the OX40 agonist ivuxolimab. The sequence joins TRBV19 to TRBJ1-1, with the D gene not clear enough to name. The CDR3 in this case is CASSIEAMNTEAFF. The DNA sequence follows: TGTGCCAGTAGTATCGAGGCAATGAACACTGAAGCTTTCTTT.